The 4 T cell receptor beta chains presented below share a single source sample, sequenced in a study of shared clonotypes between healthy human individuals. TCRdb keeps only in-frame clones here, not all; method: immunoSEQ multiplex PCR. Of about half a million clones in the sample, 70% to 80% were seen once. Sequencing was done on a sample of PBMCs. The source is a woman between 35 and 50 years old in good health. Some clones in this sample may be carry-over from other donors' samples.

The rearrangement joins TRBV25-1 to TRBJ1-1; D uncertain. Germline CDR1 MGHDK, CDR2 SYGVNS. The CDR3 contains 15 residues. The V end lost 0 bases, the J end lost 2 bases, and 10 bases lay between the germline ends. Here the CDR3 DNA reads TGTGCCAGCAGTGAATATCACCAGGTTAACACTGAAGCTTTCTTT. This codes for CASSEYHQVNTEAFF.

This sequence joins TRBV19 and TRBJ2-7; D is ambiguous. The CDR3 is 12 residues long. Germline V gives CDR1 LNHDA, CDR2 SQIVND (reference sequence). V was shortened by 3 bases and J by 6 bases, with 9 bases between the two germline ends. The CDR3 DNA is TGTGCCAGTAGTATCCCTCCCGGCGAGCAGTACTTC. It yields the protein CASSIPPGEQYF.

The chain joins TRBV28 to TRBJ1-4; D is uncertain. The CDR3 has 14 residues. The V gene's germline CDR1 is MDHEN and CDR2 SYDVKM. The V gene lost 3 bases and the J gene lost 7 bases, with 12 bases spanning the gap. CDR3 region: CASSFSGSREKLFF. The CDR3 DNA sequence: TGTGCCAGCAGTTTTTCCGGATCCCGTGAAAAACTGTTTTTT.

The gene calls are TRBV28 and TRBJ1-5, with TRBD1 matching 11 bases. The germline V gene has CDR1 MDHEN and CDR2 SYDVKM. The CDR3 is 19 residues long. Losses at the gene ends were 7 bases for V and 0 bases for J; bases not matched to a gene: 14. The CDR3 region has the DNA TGTGCCAGCATAAGTTCGGGACAGGGGGTTCGGGCTAGCAATCAGCCCCAGCATTTT. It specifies CASISSGQGVRASNQPQHF.